Each of the 11 T cell receptor beta chains below was sequenced from the same sample in a study of Tregs in tolerant kidney transplant recipients. Clones were sequenced by immunoSEQ multiplex PCR, and TCRdb holds only the in-frame ones, with some missing. The sample includes approximately 98,000 clones, about 90% of them seen just once. The source material was CD4+ T cells from blood, sampled before the transplant. These receptors were taken from a human donor who received a combined kidney and bone marrow transplant.

V gene TRBV5-1 combines with J gene TRBJ2-7; 7 positions agree with TRBD1. V shed 5 bases and J 0 bases; nucleotides not matched to a gene: 5. CDR3 length: 14 amino acids. Germline CDR1 is SGHRS and CDR2 is YFSETQ. CDR3 bases: TGCGCCAGCAGGCTGGGACAGAGCTCCTACGAGCAGTACTTC. Protein sequence: CASRLGQSSYEQYF.

This chain connects TRBV6-5 to TRBJ2-7; D might be TRBD1 (6 bases). The CDR3 has 14 residues. Germline V lookup: CDR1 MNHEY, CDR2 SVGAGI. V was shortened by 6 bases and J by 4 bases, with 16 bases between the two germline ends. CDR3 protein: CASRRGTGSYEQYF. CDR3 DNA: TGTGCCAGCAGACGAGGCACAGGGAGTTACGAGCAGTACTTC.

The chain combines TRBV5-1 with TRBJ2-1; D perhaps matches TRBD2 (6 bases). Germline V CDR1 and CDR2: SGHRS, YFSETQ. With 3 bases removed from V and 7 bases from J, the gap between germline ends came to 14 bases. The CDR3 has 14 amino acids. The CDR3 bases are TGCGCCAGCAGCTCCGGGACTCCGGAGAATGAGCAGTTCTTC. Amino acids: CASSSGTPENEQFF.

The genes are TRBV7-6 and TRBJ2-7, with 8 bases fitting TRBD1. Germline values: CDR1 SGHVS, CDR2 FNYEAQ. V lost 2 bases to trimming and J lost 2 bases; unmatched junction nucleotides: 11. This CDR3 spans 17 amino acids. This chain's CDR3 is CASSLSPRGTGPYEQYF. In nucleotides, the CDR3 is TGTGCCAGCAGCTTAAGTCCGAGGGGGACAGGTCCCTACGAGCAGTACTTC.

This rearrangement joins TRBV30 to TRBJ1-4; 7 bases line up with TRBD1. The CDR3 contains 12 residues. V lost 4 bases and J lost 7; bases outside the gene matches: 3. The germline CDR1 and CDR2 sequences are GTSNPN and SVGIG (reference sequence). CDR3 amino acids: CAWTRQGEKLFF. DNA for the CDR3: TGTGCCTGGACTCGACAGGGTGAAAAACTGTTTTTT.

The genes are TRBV5-1 and TRBJ1-4, with D tentatively TRBD1 (5 bases). This CDR3 comprises 13 residues. The germline V gene has CDR1 SGHRS and CDR2 YFSETQ. V was cut by 3 bases and J by 5 bases, with 8 bases left in between. The CDR3 DNA is TGCGCCAGCAGCTGGAACAGGAATGAAAAACTGTTTTTT. It encodes CASSWNRNEKLFF.

The V and J genes are TRBV15 and TRBJ2-4, with 7 bases fitting TRBD1. There are 15 residues in the CDR3. Trimming cost V 0 bases and J 8 bases; bases outside gene matches: 7. Germline assignment: CDR1 LNHNV and CDR2 YYDKDF (reference sequence). The DNA for the CDR3 is TGTGCCACCAGCAGAGACCTAGACAGGGCGGACATTCAGTACTTC. The encoded protein is CATSRDLDRADIQYF. Supplemented by reference TRBV15 and TRBJ2-4, the full variable domain reads DAMVIQNPRYQVTQFGKPVTLSCSQTLNHNVMYWYQQKSSQAPKLLFHYYDKDFNNEADTPDNFQSRRPNTSFCFLDIRSPGLGDTAMYLCATSRDLDRADIQYFGAGTRLSVL.

The V call is TRBV29-1, the J call TRBJ1-2; D uncertain. This CDR3 is 12 amino acids long. The V end lost 6 bases, the J end lost 0 bases, and 8 bases lay between the germline ends. Germline loops: CDR1 SQVTM, CDR2 ANQGSEA. The CDR3 nucleotides are TGCAGCGTCGCGCAGGCTAACTATGGCTACACCTTC. It codes for CSVAQANYGYTF.

J is TRBJ1-2 and V is TRBV9; TRBD1 matches 7 bases. Germline CDR1 and CDR2: SGDLS and YYNGEE. CDR3 length: 13 residues. After removal of 0 bases from V and 7 bases from J, the junction contained 3 bases not matched to a gene. The CDR3 spells CASSVGQGGGYTF. CDR3 DNA sequence: TGTGCCAGCAGCGTAGGACAGGGTGGTGGCTACACCTTC.

This clone was seen only a few times. The rearrangement joins TRBV29-1 to TRBJ2-5; 9 nucleotides agree with TRBD2. V lost 6 bases and J lost 3; bases outside the gene matches: 2. Germline CDR1 and CDR2: SQVTM and ANQGSEA. CDR3 length equals 12 residues. In nucleotides, the CDR3 is TGCAGCGTCGCGGGAGGGGAAGAGACCCAGTACTTC. Translation gives CSVAGGEETQYF.

This clone was counted only a few times. The chain combines TRBV19 with TRBJ1-2, with TRBD1 as a possible D gene (6 bases). The germline V gene has CDR1 LNHDA and CDR2 SQIVND (reference sequence). The CDR3 covers 17 residues. Trimming stripped 7 bases from V and 3 bases from J, with 24 bases between. CDR3 sequence reads: CASINRGGSGTDYGYTF. As DNA, the CDR3 is TGTGCCAGTATCAATAGGGGGGGAAGTGGCACTGACTATGGCTACACCTTC.